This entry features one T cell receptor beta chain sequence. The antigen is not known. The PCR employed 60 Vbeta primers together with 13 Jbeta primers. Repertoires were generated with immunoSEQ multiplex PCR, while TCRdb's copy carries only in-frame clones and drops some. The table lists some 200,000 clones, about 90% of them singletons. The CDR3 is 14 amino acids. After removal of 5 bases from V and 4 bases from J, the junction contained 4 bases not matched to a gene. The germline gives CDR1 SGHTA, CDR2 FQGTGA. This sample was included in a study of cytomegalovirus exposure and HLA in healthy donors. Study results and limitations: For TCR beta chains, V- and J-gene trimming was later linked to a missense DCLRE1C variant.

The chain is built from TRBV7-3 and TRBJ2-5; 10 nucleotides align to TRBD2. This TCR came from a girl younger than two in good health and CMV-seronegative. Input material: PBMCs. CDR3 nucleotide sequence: TGTGCCAGCAGCCTTAAGCGGGGGGGAGAGACCCAGTACTTC. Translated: CASSLKRGGETQYF.